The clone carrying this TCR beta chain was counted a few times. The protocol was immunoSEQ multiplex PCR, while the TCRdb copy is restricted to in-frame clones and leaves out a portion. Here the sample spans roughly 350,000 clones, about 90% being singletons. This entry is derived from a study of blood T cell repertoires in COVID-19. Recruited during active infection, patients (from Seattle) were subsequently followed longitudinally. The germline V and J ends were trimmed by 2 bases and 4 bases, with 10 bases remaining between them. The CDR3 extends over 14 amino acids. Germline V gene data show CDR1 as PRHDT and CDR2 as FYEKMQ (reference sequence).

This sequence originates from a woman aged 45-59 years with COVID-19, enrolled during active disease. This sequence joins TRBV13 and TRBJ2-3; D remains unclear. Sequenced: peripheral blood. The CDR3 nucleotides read TGTGCCAGCAGCTTAAGTGGTAGTGCAGATACGCAGTATTTT. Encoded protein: CASSLSGSADTQYF.